This entry concerns a single T cell receptor (beta chain). Its antigen is not identified. Though nominally healthy at sampling, donors likely had unrecorded immune exposures. CDR3 length equals 15 residues. The data belong to a study of cytomegalovirus exposure and HLA in healthy donors. Study conclusions and caveats: Solely CMV serostatus was available to characterize immune exposure. Many donors carried some public TCRs, although rarity characterized most TCR sequences.

It was with 60 Vbeta and 13 Jbeta primers that the PCR ran. Profiled with immunoSEQ multiplex PCR; TCRdb holds only in-frame clones, not every one. The sample contains about 160,000 clones, around 74% of which appear only once. The sequencing input was PBMCs. This sequence was found in a female donor in good health and CMV-seronegative. The chain joins TRBV21-1 to TRBJ2-7; the table calls TRBD1, which could not be checked here. TRBV21-1 is recorded as a pseudogene. CDR3 protein: CASNKGQAHPYEQYF. CDR3 DNA: TGTGCCAGCAACAAGGGGCAGGCGCATCCCTACGAGCAGTACTTC.